What follows are 10 T cell receptor beta chains derived from one specimen sequenced in a study of OX40 agonist ivuxolimab in advanced cancers. Library prep was done by the immunoSEQ multiplex PCR assay. Not all clones reach the TCRdb copy of this immuneACCESS table, which keeps in-frame sequences only. Checked studies attribute under half of the gap to unresolved V genes and leave the rest unexplained. The sample table holds some 19,000 clones, of which approximately 80% were seen once. The ten most abundant clones make up around 20% of the sample. Source: CD4+ or CD8+ T cells sorted from blood, taken in a trial of the OX40 agonist ivuxolimab. The receptors were sampled from an adult with an advanced solid tumor such as melanoma, head and neck, liver or kidney cancer.

The chain joins TRBV19 to TRBJ1-4; D remains unclear. Trimming removed 6 bases at V and 7 bases at J, with 18 bases between. Germline loops: CDR1 LNHDA, CDR2 SQIVND (reference sequence). This CDR3 is built from 15 residues. CDR3 sequence: CASRETGSRGEKLFF. The CDR3 nucleotides are TGTGCCAGTAGAGAGACCGGGTCCCGGGGTGAAAAACTGTTTTTT.

The rearrangement links TRBV6-5 to TRBJ1-4; no clear D. This CDR3 has 13 amino acids. Germline CDR1 reads MNHEY; CDR2 reads SVGAGI. V was trimmed by 7 bases and J by 7 bases, leaving 13 bases between them. CDR3 sequence reads: CASTNLLGEKLFF. CDR3 coding DNA: TGTGCCAGCACCAACCTCCTCGGTGAAAAACTGTTTTTT.

This chain links TRBV6-1 with TRBJ2-7; D is perhaps TRBD1 (6 bases). V was clipped by 7 bases and J by 0 bases, with 16 bases between them. The germline CDR1 and CDR2 sequences are MNHNS and SASEGT. The CDR3 is made up of 15 amino acids. CDR3 residues: CASILRQGPSYEQYF. Here the CDR3 DNA reads TGTGCCAGCATCTTGAGGCAGGGGCCCTCCTACGAGCAGTACTTC.

This clone has only a few counts. This chain uses TRBV4-2 with TRBJ2-7; TRBD1 agrees at 9 bases. Germline-derived CDR1 and CDR2 are LGHNA and YNFKEQ. The CDR3 loop spans 16 amino acids. V was clipped by 2 bases and J by 5 bases; unmatched bases: 10. Here the CDR3 reads CASSQSTGTGSHEQYF. The CDR3 DNA sequence: TGTGCCAGCAGCCAATCGACAGGGACAGGGAGCCACGAGCAGTACTTC.

The chain carries TRBV13 and TRBJ2-3, with 9 bases fitting TRBD2. Losses at the gene ends were 5 bases for V and 0 bases for J; bases not matched to a gene: 6. The CDR3 has 16 residues. CDR1 is PRHDT and CDR2 is FYEKMQ in the germline V gene (reference sequence). The CDR3 nucleotides read TGTGCCAGCAGCCTACCCGGACTAGCGAGCACAGATACGCAGTATTTT. This gives the protein CASSLPGLASTDTQYF.

Sample share makes this clone medium-sized. Here the CDR3 DNA reads TGCGCCAGCAGCCAAGAGGCCCGGGAAAATCAGCCCCAGCATTTT. Its protein product is CASSQEARENQPQHF. The V gene is TRBV4-1, the J gene TRBJ1-5, with D uncertain. The CDR3 covers 15 residues. Germline V CDR1 and CDR2: MGHRA, YSYEKL. V lost 0 bases to trimming and J lost 4 bases, with 10 bases between them.

This clone was picked up a small number of times. This chain joins TRBV4-1 and TRBJ1-6; 7 bases are shared with TRBD1. CDR1 and CDR2 from the germline V gene are MGHRA and YSYEKL. After removal of 3 bases from V and 5 bases from J, the junction contained 10 bases not matched to a gene. The CDR3 spans 17 residues. The CDR3: CASSQTTGDRDNSPLHF. The CDR3 nucleotides read TGCGCCAGCAGCCAGACTACAGGGGATCGGGATAATTCACCCCTCCACTTT.

The rearrangement uses TRBV10-3 and TRBJ2-1, with 11 bases identical to TRBD2. CDR1 and CDR2 (germline): ENHRY, SYGVKD. The CDR3 is made up of 17 amino acids. With V trimmed by 5 bases and J by 1 base, 7 bases remained unmatched. CDR3 protein: CAISWLAGGRSYNEQFF. CDR3 coding DNA: TGTGCCATCAGTTGGCTAGCGGGAGGTAGGTCCTACAATGAGCAGTTCTTC.

About this clone: Sequence at one end of the junction differs from germline and may be a read error. The chain carries TRBV29-1 and TRBJ2-1, with D hard to call. Per germline, CDR1 SQVTM and CDR2 ANQGSEA. This CDR3 is 10 amino acids long. CDR3: CSVVSGPRIF. DNA of the CDR3: TGCAGCGTTGTGTCAGGCCCGAGGATCTTC.

This clone was observed a single time. V and J are TRBV6-1 and TRBJ1-5; D uncertain. CDR1 MNHNS and CDR2 SASEGT come from the germline V gene. The CDR3 covers 13 residues. Between the trimmed V and J ends, which lost 8 bases and 3 bases, there was a span of 11 bases. The CDR3, as DNA: TGTGCCAGCTGTACGAGAAACAATCAGCCCCAGCATTTT. Residues: CASCTRNNQPQHF.